This TCR beta chain emerged from a study of vaccination and CD4 T cells after COVID-19. Whole-study context: There were six male and four female convalescents, and two of them were Hispanic. Findings of the study overall: Median counts of SARS-CoV-2-reactive clonotypes increased from approximately 21 to 40; this difference was not significant.

The sample's treatment: roughly 10-day PBMC culture with coronavirus spike peptide pools or control peptides (ViraFEST assay). Expansion of antigen-specific T cells with peptide pools by ViraFEST preceded sequencing of TCRs. Once cultured roughly 10 days, CD4+ T cells underwent isolation by negative selection. About this clonotype: Antigen specificity is unknown.

The Oncomine TCR Beta short-read assay was what sequenced the DNA obtained from cultured CD4+ T cells. TCRdb redid the calling of the PCR reads with MiXCR, one entry per CDR3 protein. The sample has some 16,000 distinct CDR3 sequences; 57% are singletons. V lost 2 bases and J 2 bases, leaving 17 bases between the germline ends. The CDR3 contains 18 residues. Germline CDR1 SGHRS, CDR2 YFSETQ. Source material: CD4+ T cells from blood, cultured in vitro. The chain combines TRBV5-1 with TRBJ2-6; weak D call: TRBD1 (5 bases). The clonotype was recovered from a human donor who had recovered from COVID-19. CDR3 sequence (DNA): TGCGCCAGCAGCTTTATAGCCAGGGTTGGAGCTGGGGCCAACGTCCTGACTTTC. Translated: CASSFIARVGAGANVLTF.